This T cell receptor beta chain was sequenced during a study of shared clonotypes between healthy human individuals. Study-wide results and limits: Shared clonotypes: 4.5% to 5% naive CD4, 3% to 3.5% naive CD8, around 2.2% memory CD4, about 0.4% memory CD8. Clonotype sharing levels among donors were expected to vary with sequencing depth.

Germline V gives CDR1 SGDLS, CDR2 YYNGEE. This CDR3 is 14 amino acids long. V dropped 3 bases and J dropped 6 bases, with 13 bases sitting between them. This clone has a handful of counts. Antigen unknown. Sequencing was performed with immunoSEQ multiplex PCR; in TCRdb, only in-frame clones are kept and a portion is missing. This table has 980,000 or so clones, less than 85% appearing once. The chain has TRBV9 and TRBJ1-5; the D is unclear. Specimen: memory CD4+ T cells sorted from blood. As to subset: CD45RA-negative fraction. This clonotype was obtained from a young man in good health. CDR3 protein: CASSADGMGQPQHF. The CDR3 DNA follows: TGTGCCAGCAGCGCAGACGGCATGGGTCAGCCCCAGCATTTT.